This T cell receptor (beta chain) is drawn from a study of blood T cells in healthy people across ages. Notes on the study in general: Researchers deemed the diversity estimates from one million T cells underestimates. There was no known CMV status for donors, so expanded clonotype changes were possibly confounded. When set beside aged donors, long-lived donors presented more naive CD4+ cells and higher diversity.

CDR1 MNHEY and CDR2 SVGEGT come from the germline V gene. CDR3 length equals 17 residues. V lost 0 bases, J lost 1 base, and 15 bases lay in between. All donors came from Russia, were Caucasian and healthy, and spanned ages about 6 to 90. Next came a second PCR, run for about 7 to 12 cycles, which used a sample-barcoded 5' primer along with a J-beta primer mix. TCRdb reanalysed the 5' RACE reads using MiXCR and keeps one entry per CDR3 protein. The table has around 800,000 distinct CDR3 sequences, 40% to 50% seen once. A word on this clonotype: Its antigen is unidentified.

Source material: blood. The TCR sequence derives from a man aged 55-75 years in good health. This rearrangement joins TRBV6-2 or TRBV6-3 to TRBJ2-5; D possibly matches TRBD1 or TRBD2 (5 bases each). CDR3 coding DNA: TGTGCCAGCAGTTACTCTTCGGACCTCGGGGCCCAAGAGACCCAGTACTTC. Protein sequence: CASSYSSDLGAQETQYF.